A single sample is the source of the 29 T cell receptor beta chains below, sequenced in a study of tumour-infiltrating T cells in Burkitt lymphoma. Profiling relied on immunoSEQ multiplex PCR, and the TCRdb table lists in-frame clones only, not all of them. In the table there are nearly 3,000 clones, 14% of which are singletons. The sample consisted of tumor tissue. The receptors here all came from a human donor with Burkitt lymphoma.

This CDR3 reads CASSSPLGRGVNQPQHF. The CDR3 nucleotides read TGTGCCAGCAGTTCACCCTTAGGCAGGGGGGTCAATCAGCCCCAGCATTTT. The chain joins TRBV28 to TRBJ1-5, with TRBD1 matching 7 bases. CDR3 length: 17 amino acids. After removal of 4 bases from V and 3 bases from J, the junction contained 12 bases not matched to a gene. Germline values: CDR1 MDHEN, CDR2 SYDVKM.

This clone was counted a few times. The V call is TRBV28, the J call TRBJ2-5; 10 nucleotides align to TRBD2. CDR3 length: 17 amino acids. V shed 3 bases, J shed 3 bases, and the junction held 10 bases outside the gene matches. Germline V gene sequence: CDR1 MDHEN, CDR2 SYDVKM. The CDR3 DNA is TGTGCCAGCAGTTTCGGGGGGGCTAGCGGGAGTGAAGAGACCCAGTACTTC. It codes for CASSFGGASGSEETQYF.

This clone was seen a handful of times. The chain is built from TRBV6-5 and TRBJ2-3; D possibly matches TRBD1 or TRBD2 (6 bases each). CDR1 and CDR2 (germline): MNHEY, SVGAGI. The CDR3 is 16 amino acids. The ends were cut back, 0 bases at V and 0 bases at J, with 10 bases in the middle. CDR3 DNA sequence: TGTGCCAGCAGTTACTCTCCGGGGGCTAGCACAGATACGCAGTATTTT. Its protein is CASSYSPGASTDTQYF.

This clone was counted between two and nine times. The V and J genes are TRBV7-2 and TRBJ1-1; unclear D gene. CDR1 is SGHTA, CDR2 FQGNSA, per germline. The CDR3 is 15 residues long. V was trimmed by 5 bases and J by 0 bases, leaving 13 bases between them. CDR3 sequence reads: CASSREAAMNTEAFF. The CDR3 DNA reads as TGTGCCAGCAGCCGAGAGGCAGCCATGAACACTGAAGCTTTCTTT.

The V call is TRBV27, the J call TRBJ1-2; tentative D call: TRBD1 (5 bases). V shed 3 bases and J shed 7 bases, with 12 bases lying between them. Germline lookup yields CDR1 MNHEY and CDR2 SMNVEV (reference sequence). There are 13 residues in the CDR3. CDR3 nucleotide sequence: TGTGCCAGCAGTTTGACTTTAGGGGTTGGCTACACCTTC. Protein sequence: CASSLTLGVGYTF.

V usage is TRBV30 and J usage is TRBJ1-1, with a tentative D call TRBD1 (6 bases). The CDR3 has 15 amino acids. V lost 3 bases and J lost 7, with 21 bases in between. From germline, CDR1 is GTSNPN and CDR2 SVGIG (reference sequence). The CDR3, as DNA: TGTGCCTGGAGCTGGGGGGGCCCGGGGGTACTTGAAGCTTTCTTT. Its protein product is CAWSWGGPGVLEAFF.

The chain couples TRBV7-2 to TRBJ2-5; weak D call: TRBD1 (6 bases). From germline, CDR1 is SGHTA and CDR2 FQGNSA. The CDR3 is 13 residues long. V was shortened by 5 bases and J by 4 bases, with 11 bases between the two germline ends. CDR3 bases: TGTGCCAGCAGCGTCAGGGGTGGAGAGACCCAGTACTTC. It codes for CASSVRGGETQYF.

This rearrangement joins TRBV11-2 to TRBJ1-5; D unclear. Germline assignment: CDR1 SGHAT and CDR2 FQNNGV. CDR3 size: 13 residues. With 0 bases removed from V and 4 bases from J, the gap between germline ends came to 4 bases. The CDR3 region has the DNA TGTGCCAGCAGCTTAGACCTGAATCAGCCCCAGCATTTT. Translation: CASSLDLNQPQHF.

The table lists this clone with a few counts. Other DNA sequences within the sample encode an identical CDR3. This chain joins TRBV5-6 and TRBJ1-1; a weak D match, TRBD1 (6 bases). Trimming removed 5 bases from V and 3 bases from J, with 14 bases in between. The germline gives CDR1 SGHDT, CDR2 YYEEEE. The CDR3 is made up of 14 amino acids. CDR3 sequence: CASSLQGLYTEAFF. CDR3 bases: TGTGCCAGCAGTTTACAGGGCCTGTACACTGAAGCTTTCTTT.

This clone was observed a few times. The V and J genes are TRBV19 and TRBJ1-2; D might be TRBD1 (5 bases). Germline V gene lookup returns CDR1 LNHDA and CDR2 SQIVND (reference sequence). The CDR3 has 14 amino acids. The V end lost 5 bases, the J end lost 5 bases, and 15 bases lay between the germline ends. Here the CDR3 DNA reads TGTGCCAGTAGTCTACAAGGGGAGAGTTATGGCTACACCTTC. Translation: CASSLQGESYGYTF.

The chain recombines TRBV5-5 with TRBJ2-7; either TRBD1 or TRBD2 may supply D (5 bases each). The CDR3 spans 14 residues. Germline CDR1 reads SGHKS; CDR2 reads YYEKEE (reference sequence). V lost 2 bases and J lost 5, with 14 bases in between. The CDR3 DNA follows: TGTGCCAGCAGCTTATCGATGGGACCTAACGAGCAGTACTTC. Translated, it gives CASSLSMGPNEQYF.

The genes are TRBV9 and TRBJ2-2; D remains ambiguous. The germline CDR1 and CDR2 sequences are SGDLS and YYNGEE. The V gene lost 1 base and the J gene lost 6 bases, with 1 base spanning the gap. The CDR3 totals 11 residues. In nucleotides, the CDR3 is TGTGCCAGCAGCGTACCCGGGGAGCTGTTTTTT. This sequence encodes CASSVPGELFF.

The J gene is TRBJ1-1, the V gene TRBV5-1, with D unresolved. V lost 4 bases and J lost 1, with 11 bases in between. From germline, CDR1 is SGHRS and CDR2 YFSETQ. The CDR3 is made up of 14 amino acids. For the CDR3, the DNA is TGCGCCAGCAGCGACGGGCAGAGGAACACTGAAGCTTTCTTT. It specifies CASSDGQRNTEAFF. The variable domain in full, completed from reference TRBV5-1 and TRBJ1-1, reads KAGVTQTPRYLIKTRGQQVTLSCSPISGHRSVSWYQQTPGQGLQFLFEYFSETQRNKGNFPGRFSGRQFSNSRSEMNVSTLELGDSALYLCASSDGQRNTEAFFGQGTRLTVV.

This clone was detected a few times. The V call is TRBV29-1, the J call TRBJ2-3; 7 bases are a match to TRBD2. V was pared by 6 bases and J by 4 bases, with 16 bases of the junction left unmatched. The CDR3 spans 16 residues. Germline V gene lookup returns CDR1 SQVTM and CDR2 ANQGSEA. For the CDR3, the DNA is TGCAGCGTGGCAGGGCTTTTGGAGGGAGGGCCAGATACGCAGTATTTT. This sequence encodes CSVAGLLEGGPDTQYF.

The chain couples TRBV14 to TRBJ1-1; maybe TRBD1 (6 bases). In germline, CDR1 is SGHDN, CDR2 FVKESK. The V end lost 6 bases, the J end lost 4 bases, and 18 bases lay between the germline ends. CDR3 length: 15 amino acids. CDR3 protein: CASSPLGLRGTEAFF. The CDR3 DNA is TGTGCCAGCAGTCCCCTGGGGCTCAGGGGCACTGAAGCTTTCTTT.

This clone was seen more than once but under ten times. The CDR3 loop is CASRGTHTDTQYF. The CDR3 coding sequence is TGTGCCAGCAGGGGGACCCACACAGATACGCAGTATTTT. The chain uses TRBV6-5 and TRBJ2-3; D may correspond to TRBD1 or TRBD2 (5 bases each). Germline V gene data show CDR1 as MNHEY and CDR2 as SVGAGI. The CDR3 length is 13 residues. V lost 6 bases, J lost 2 bases, and 9 bases lay in between.

The chain recombines TRBV25-1 with TRBJ2-3; D gene unclear. Trimming left V 2 bases short and J 0 bases short, with 6 bases between. The V gene's germline CDR1 is MGHDK and CDR2 SYGVNS. This CDR3 contains 14 residues. The CDR3 here is CASSEELSTDTQYF. The CDR3 DNA follows: TGTGCCAGCAGTGAAGAATTAAGCACAGATACGCAGTATTTT.

This chain uses TRBV30 with TRBJ2-5; D is perhaps TRBD1 (6 bases). The J call may be mistaken, given a closer DNA end match to TRBJ2-7. This CDR3 has 16 amino acids. Per germline, CDR1 GTSNPN and CDR2 SVGIG (reference sequence). As DNA, the CDR3 is TGTGCCTGGAGTGACCCAGGGGCACGGATTACCCACGAGCAGTACTTC. Translating it yields CAWSDPGARITHEQYF.

This clone showed up just a few times. The chain couples TRBV6-5 to TRBJ2-1; 7 bases match TRBD1. The J segment lost 7 bases and the V segment lost 3 bases, leaving 9 bases of the junction unmatched. The germline gives CDR1 MNHEY, CDR2 SVGAGI. The CDR3 is 15 amino acids. The CDR3 loop reads CASSYPGQSENEQFF. Here the CDR3 DNA reads TGTGCCAGCAGTTATCCGGGACAGTCCGAAAATGAGCAGTTCTTC.

This clone was seen only a few times. This chain joins TRBV10-1 and TRBJ2-4; TRBD1 matches at 9 bases. The CDR3 runs 16 residues. In germline, CDR1 is WNHNN, CDR2 SYGVQD (reference sequence). The V segment lost 2 bases and the J segment 8 bases; nucleotides outside the gene matches: 10. The CDR3 bases are TGCGCCAGCAGTGAGAATATCGGGACAGGGTTTGACATTCAGTACTTC. As protein: CASSENIGTGFDIQYF.

The chain links TRBV9 to TRBJ2-7; D gene unclear. The CDR3 is 15 residues long. CDR1 and CDR2 (germline): SGDLS, YYNGEE. The ends were cut back, 0 bases at V and 0 bases at J, with 10 bases in the middle. The CDR3 region has the DNA TGTGCCAGCAGCGTAGGACGAACCCTCTCCTACGAGCAGTACTTC. Its protein product is CASSVGRTLSYEQYF.

The V and J genes are TRBV30 and TRBJ2-3; D possibly corresponds to TRBD2 (5 bases). The CDR3 loop spans 14 amino acids. The germline V gene has CDR1 GTSNPN and CDR2 SVGIG (reference sequence). The V end was cut by 2 bases, the J end by 1 base, with 10 bases between. DNA for the CDR3: TGTGCCTGGAGTCAAAGCGGCCGCACAGATACGCAGTATTTT. This encodes CAWSQSGRTDTQYF.

The genes are TRBV29-1 and TRBJ2-2; maybe TRBD2 (6 bases). The length of the CDR3 is 13 residues. The V gene lost 8 bases and the J gene lost 2 bases, with 12 bases spanning the gap. Germline CDR1 and CDR2: SQVTM and ANQGSEA. CDR3 nucleotide sequence: TGCAGCATACGGGAGATCAACACCGGGGAGCTGTTTTTT. It encodes CSIREINTGELFF.

The chain employs TRBV4-2 and TRBJ2-2; D is perhaps TRBD2 (6 bases). V lost 0 bases, J lost 4 bases, and 12 bases lay in between. Looked up from germline, CDR1 is LGHNA and CDR2 is YNFKEQ. The CDR3 contains 16 residues. The CDR3 is CASSQDGTGVTGELFF. The CDR3 DNA reads TGTGCCAGCAGCCAAGATGGGACGGGAGTCACCGGGGAGCTGTTTTTT.

The CDR3 spells CATSRGRDTYEQYF. As DNA, the CDR3 is TGTGCCACCAGCAGAGGCCGGGACACCTACGAGCAGTACTTC. J is TRBJ2-7 and V is TRBV15; tentatively, D is TRBD1 (6 bases). Germline values: CDR1 LNHNV, CDR2 YYDKDF (reference sequence). V lost 1 base to trimming and J lost 2 bases, with 9 bases between them. The CDR3 has 14 residues.

The V gene is TRBV14, the J gene TRBJ2-1; D is uncertain. Looked up from germline, CDR1 is SGHDN and CDR2 is FVKESK. V was pared by 1 base and J by 13 bases, with 11 bases between. This CDR3 comprises 12 residues. CDR3 nucleotides: TGTGCCAGCAGCCAAGGATTCCAGTTTCAGTTCTTC. The encoded protein is CASSQGFQFQFF.

The genes are TRBV30 and TRBJ2-3; no clear D gene. Trimming cost V 5 bases and J 4 bases, with 13 bases left between them. The CDR3 has 13 amino acids. Germline CDR1 GTSNPN, CDR2 SVGIG (reference sequence). The CDR3 nucleotides read TGTGCCTGGTCGGCCCTCCCGGCAGATACGCAGTATTTT. It yields the protein CAWSALPADTQYF.

Worth noting for this clone: Its ends do not fully match the called genes, so a read error is possible. V usage is TRBV10-3 and J usage is TRBJ2-1; TRBD1 agrees at 9 bases. Germline V lookup: CDR1 ENHRY, CDR2 SYGVKD. This CDR3 is built from 13 residues. The CDR3 loop is CAISDHEGQGKIF. The DNA for the CDR3 is TGTGCCATCAGTGACCACGAGGGACAGGGTAAGATCTTC.

The chain uses TRBV27 and TRBJ2-5, with TRBD2 matching 10 bases. The CDR3 runs to 16 residues. V shed 6 bases and J 2 bases; nucleotides not matched to a gene: 9. Germline V gene lookup returns CDR1 MNHEY and CDR2 SMNVEV (reference sequence). The CDR3 coding sequence is TGTGCCAGCAGCCTAAAGGGAGCGGGAGGGCAAGAGACCCAGTACTTC. It is translated as CASSLKGAGGQETQYF.